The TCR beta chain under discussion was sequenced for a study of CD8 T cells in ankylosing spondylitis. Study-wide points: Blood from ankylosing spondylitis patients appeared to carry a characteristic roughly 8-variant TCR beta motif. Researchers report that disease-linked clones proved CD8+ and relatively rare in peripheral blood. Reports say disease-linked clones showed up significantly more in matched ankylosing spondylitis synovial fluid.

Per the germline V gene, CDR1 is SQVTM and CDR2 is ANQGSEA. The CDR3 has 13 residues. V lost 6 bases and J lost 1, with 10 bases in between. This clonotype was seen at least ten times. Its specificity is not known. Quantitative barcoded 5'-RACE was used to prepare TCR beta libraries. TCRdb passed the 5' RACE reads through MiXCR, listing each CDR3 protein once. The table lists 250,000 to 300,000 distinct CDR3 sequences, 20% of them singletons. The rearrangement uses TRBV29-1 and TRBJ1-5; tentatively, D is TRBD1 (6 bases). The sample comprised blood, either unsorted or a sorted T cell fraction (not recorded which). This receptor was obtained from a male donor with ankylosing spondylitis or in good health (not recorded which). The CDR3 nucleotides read TGCAGCGTCGCAGGGGCCAGCAATCAGCCCCAGCATTTT. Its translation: CSVAGASNQPQHF.